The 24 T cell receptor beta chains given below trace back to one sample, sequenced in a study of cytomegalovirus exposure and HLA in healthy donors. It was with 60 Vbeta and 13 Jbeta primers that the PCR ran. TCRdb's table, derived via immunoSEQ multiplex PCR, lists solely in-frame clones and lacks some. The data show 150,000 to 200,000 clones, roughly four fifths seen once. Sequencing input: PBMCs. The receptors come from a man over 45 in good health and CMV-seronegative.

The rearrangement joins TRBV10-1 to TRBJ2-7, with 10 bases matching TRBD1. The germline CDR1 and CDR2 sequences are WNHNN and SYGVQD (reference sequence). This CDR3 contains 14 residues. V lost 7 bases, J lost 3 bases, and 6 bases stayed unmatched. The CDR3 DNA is TGCGCCAGCATCCCGGGACAGGGGTACTACGAGCAGTACTTC. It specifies CASIPGQGYYEQYF.

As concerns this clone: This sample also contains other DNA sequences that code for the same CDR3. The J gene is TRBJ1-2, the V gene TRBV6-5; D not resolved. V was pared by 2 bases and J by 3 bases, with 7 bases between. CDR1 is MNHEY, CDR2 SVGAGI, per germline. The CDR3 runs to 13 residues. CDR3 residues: CASSYEGDYGYTF. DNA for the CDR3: TGTGCCAGCAGTTACGAGGGAGACTATGGCTACACCTTC.

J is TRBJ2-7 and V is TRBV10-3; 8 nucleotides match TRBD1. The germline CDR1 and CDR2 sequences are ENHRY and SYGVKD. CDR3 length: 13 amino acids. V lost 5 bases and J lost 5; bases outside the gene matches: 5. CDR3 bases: TGTGCCATCAGTCGTCAGGGGGCCAACGAGCAGTACTTC. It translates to CAISRQGANEQYF.

CDR3 residues: CASSPLGLSTDTQYF. CDR3 DNA: TGTGCCAGCAGTCCTCTCGGACTTAGCACAGATACGCAGTATTTT. This rearrangement joins TRBV2 to TRBJ2-3, with D possibly TRBD2 on 5 matching bases. CDR1 SNHLY and CDR2 FYNNEI come from the germline V gene. CDR3 length: 15 amino acids. The V end was cut by 5 bases, the J end by 0 bases, with 12 bases between.

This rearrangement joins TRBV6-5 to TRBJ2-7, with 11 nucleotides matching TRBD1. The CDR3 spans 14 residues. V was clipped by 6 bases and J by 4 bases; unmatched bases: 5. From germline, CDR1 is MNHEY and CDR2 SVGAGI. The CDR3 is CASRWDRGRYEQYF. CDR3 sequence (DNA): TGTGCCAGCAGATGGGACAGGGGGAGGTACGAGCAGTACTTC.

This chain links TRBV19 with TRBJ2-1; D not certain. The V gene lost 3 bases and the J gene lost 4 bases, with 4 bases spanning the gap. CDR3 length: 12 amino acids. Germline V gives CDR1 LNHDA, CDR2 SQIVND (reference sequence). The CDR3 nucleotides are TGTGCCAGTAGTATTCAGTACAATGAGCAGTTCTTC. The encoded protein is CASSIQYNEQFF.

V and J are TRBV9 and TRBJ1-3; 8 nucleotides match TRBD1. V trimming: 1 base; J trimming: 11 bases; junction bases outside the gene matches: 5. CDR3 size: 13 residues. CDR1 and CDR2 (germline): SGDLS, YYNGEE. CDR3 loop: CASSVIQTGAIYF. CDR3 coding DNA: TGTGCCAGCAGCGTAATTCAGACAGGGGCCATATATTTT.

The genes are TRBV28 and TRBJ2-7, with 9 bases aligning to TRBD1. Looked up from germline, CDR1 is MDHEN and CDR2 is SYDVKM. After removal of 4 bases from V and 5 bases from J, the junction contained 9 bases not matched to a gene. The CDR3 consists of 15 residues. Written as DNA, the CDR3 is TGTGCCAGCAGTTCGACAGGGGGGCCCGGCAACGAGCAGTACTTC. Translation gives CASSSTGGPGNEQYF.

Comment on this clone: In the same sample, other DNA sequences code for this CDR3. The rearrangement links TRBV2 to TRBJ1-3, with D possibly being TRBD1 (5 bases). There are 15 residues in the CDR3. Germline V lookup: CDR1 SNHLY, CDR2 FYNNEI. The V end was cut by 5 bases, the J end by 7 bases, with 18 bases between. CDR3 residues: CASSSDRGAGNTIYF. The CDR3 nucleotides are TGTGCCAGCAGTTCGGATAGGGGCGCCGGGAACACCATATATTTT.

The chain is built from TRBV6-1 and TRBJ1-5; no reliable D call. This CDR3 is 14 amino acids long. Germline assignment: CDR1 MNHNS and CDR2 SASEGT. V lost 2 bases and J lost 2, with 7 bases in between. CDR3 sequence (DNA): TGTGCCAGCAGTGAATGGGCAGGCAATCAGCCCCAGCATTTT. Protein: CASSEWAGNQPQHF.

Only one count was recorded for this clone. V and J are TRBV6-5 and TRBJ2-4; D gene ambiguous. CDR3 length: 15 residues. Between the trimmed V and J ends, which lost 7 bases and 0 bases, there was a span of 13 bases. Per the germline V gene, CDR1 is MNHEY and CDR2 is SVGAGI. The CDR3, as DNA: TGTGCCAGCACCCCCGAGGCACTAGCCAAAAACATTCAGTACTTC. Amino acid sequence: CASTPEALAKNIQYF.

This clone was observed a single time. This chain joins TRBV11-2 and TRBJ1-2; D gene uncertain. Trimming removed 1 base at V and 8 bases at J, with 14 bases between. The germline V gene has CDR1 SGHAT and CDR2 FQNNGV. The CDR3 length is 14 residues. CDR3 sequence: CASSLVFDSAGYTF. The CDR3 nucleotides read TGTGCCAGCAGCTTAGTTTTTGACTCGGCCGGCTACACCTTC.

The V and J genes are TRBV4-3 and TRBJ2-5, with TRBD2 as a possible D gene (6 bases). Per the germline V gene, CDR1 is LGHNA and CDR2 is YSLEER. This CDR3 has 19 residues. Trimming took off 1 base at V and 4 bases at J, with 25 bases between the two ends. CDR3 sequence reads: CASSQGLVAELPLGETQYF. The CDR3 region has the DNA TGCGCCAGCAGCCAAGGGCTCGTAGCGGAACTCCCATTGGGAGAGACCCAGTACTTC.

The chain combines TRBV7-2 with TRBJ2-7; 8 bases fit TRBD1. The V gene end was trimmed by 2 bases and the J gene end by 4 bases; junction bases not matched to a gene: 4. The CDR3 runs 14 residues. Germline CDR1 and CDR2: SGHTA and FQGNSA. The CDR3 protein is CASSLMQGAYEQYF. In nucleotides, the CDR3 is TGTGCCAGCAGCTTAATGCAGGGGGCATACGAGCAGTACTTC.

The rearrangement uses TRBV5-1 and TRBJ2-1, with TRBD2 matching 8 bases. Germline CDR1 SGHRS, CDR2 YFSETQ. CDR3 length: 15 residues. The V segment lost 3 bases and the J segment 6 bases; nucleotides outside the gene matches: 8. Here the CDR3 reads CASSSGGGGTNEQFF. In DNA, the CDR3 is TGCGCCAGCAGCTCGGGAGGCGGGGGGACCAATGAGCAGTTCTTC.

The CDR3 nucleotides read TGCAGTGCTCGACAGGGTACTGAGCAGTTCTTC. It codes for CSARQGTEQFF. V usage is TRBV20-1 and J usage is TRBJ2-1; 7 bases match TRBD1. V was clipped by 5 bases and J by 9 bases; unmatched bases: 4. CDR1 and CDR2 from the germline V gene are DFQATT and SNEGSKA (reference sequence). The CDR3 is 11 residues long.

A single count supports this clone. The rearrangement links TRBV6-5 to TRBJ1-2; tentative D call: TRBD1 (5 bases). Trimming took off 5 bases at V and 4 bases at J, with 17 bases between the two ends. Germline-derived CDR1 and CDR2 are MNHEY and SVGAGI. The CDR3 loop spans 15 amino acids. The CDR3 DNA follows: TGTGCCAGCAGTCAAGGAACAGGATTTTCCTATGGCTACACCTTC. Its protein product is CASSQGTGFSYGYTF.

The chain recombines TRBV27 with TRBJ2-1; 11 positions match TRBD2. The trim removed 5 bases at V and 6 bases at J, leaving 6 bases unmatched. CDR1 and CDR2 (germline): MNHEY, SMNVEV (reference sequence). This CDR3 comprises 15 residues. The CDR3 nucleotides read TGTGCCAGCAGTCTCGGGCTAGCGGGAGGCAATGAGCAGTTCTTC. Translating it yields CASSLGLAGGNEQFF.

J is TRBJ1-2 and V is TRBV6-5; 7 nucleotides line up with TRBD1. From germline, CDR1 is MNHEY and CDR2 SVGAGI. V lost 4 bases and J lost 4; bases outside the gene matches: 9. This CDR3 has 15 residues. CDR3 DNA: TGTGCCAGCAGTTCCCGGGACAGAGAACTCTATGGCTACACCTTC. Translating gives CASSSRDRELYGYTF.

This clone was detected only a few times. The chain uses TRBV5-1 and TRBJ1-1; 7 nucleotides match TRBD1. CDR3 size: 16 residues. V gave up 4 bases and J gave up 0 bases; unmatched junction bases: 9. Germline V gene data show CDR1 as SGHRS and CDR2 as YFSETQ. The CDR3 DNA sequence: TGCGCCAGCAGCCCATGGAGGGGGCGGGTGAACACTGAAGCTTTCTTT. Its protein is CASSPWRGRVNTEAFF. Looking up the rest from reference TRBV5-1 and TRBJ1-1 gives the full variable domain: KAGVTQTPRYLIKTRGQQVTLSCSPISGHRSVSWYQQTPGQGLQFLFEYFSETQRNKGNFPGRFSGRQFSNSRSEMNVSTLELGDSALYLCASSPWRGRVNTEAFFGQGTRLTVV.

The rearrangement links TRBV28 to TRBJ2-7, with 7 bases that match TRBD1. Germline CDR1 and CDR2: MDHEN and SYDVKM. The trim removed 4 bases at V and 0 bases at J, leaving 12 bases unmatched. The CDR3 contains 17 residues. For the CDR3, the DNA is TGTGCCAGCAGTTCAGAGGGGGCAGGACAACTCTCCTACGAGCAGTACTTC. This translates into CASSSEGAGQLSYEQYF.

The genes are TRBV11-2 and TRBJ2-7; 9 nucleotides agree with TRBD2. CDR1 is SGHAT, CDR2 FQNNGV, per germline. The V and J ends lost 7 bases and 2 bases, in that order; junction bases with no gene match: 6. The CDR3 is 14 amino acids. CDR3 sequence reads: CASKLAGVAYEQYF. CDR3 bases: TGTGCCAGCAAGTTAGCGGGGGTAGCCTACGAGCAGTACTTC.

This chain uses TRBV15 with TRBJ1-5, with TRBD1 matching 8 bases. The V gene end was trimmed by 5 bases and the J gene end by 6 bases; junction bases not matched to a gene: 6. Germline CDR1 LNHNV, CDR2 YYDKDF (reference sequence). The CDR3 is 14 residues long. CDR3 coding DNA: TGTGCCACCAGCCGGCCAGGGGGCGGTCAGCCCCAGCATTTT. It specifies CATSRPGGGQPQHF.

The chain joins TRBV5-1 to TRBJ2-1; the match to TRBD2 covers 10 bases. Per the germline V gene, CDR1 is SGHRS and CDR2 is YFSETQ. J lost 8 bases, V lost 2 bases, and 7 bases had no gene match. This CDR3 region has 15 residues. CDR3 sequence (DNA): TGCGCCAGCAGCTTTAGAGGCGGGACTAGCGATGAGCAGTTCTTC. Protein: CASSFRGGTSDEQFF.